Below are 26 T cell receptor beta chains sequenced from a single sample in a study of blood T cells in healthy people across ages. The authors ran a second PCR of roughly 6 to 11 cycles using a sample-barcoded 5' primer and a J-beta primer mix. TCRdb reprocessed the 5' RACE reads via MiXCR and lists one record per CDR3 protein. The sample holds 800,000 to 950,000 distinct CDR3 sequences, 25% to 35% seen once. This same sample was also taken into another study, of T cells of mothers and their children.

The sample comprised blood. The receptors originated from a woman between 35 and 50 years old in good health.

The table lists this clonotype with many counts. The chain employs TRBV4-1 and TRBJ2-3; D remains ambiguous. The ends were cut back, 4 bases at V and 6 bases at J, with 11 bases in the middle. This CDR3 spans 13 amino acids. The germline V gene encodes CDR1 MGHRA and CDR2 YSYEKL. The CDR3 DNA is TGCGCCAGCAGCCGCAGTACAGCGGATACGCAGTATTTT. Its protein product is CASSRSTADTQYF.

The chain combines TRBV29-1 with TRBJ1-1; weak D call: TRBD1 (6 bases). The germline V gene has CDR1 SQVTM and CDR2 ANQGSEA. The CDR3 extends over 13 amino acids. V dropped 2 bases and J dropped 5 bases, with 12 bases sitting between them. The CDR3, as DNA: TGCAGCGTTGAAAAGGGGCAGGGGACTGAAGCTTTCTTT. This codes for CSVEKGQGTEAFF.

This clonotype was counted a few times. The chain carries TRBV28 and TRBJ1-2; the match to TRBD1 covers 11 bases. CDR3 length equals 16 residues. With 8 bases clipped from V and 1 base from J, the junction kept 9 bases outside the gene matches. The V gene's germline CDR1 is MDHEN and CDR2 SYDVKM. The CDR3 DNA reads as TGTGCCAGCCTGGTTGCCGGGACAGGGGGTAACTATGGCTACACCTTC. Protein: CASLVAGTGGNYGYTF.

There are many counts of this clonotype. The CDR3 nucleotides read TGTGCCAGCAGTGAAAGTAGCGACAACAATGAGCAGTTCTTC. Protein product: CASSESSDNNEQFF. The chain carries TRBV2 and TRBJ2-1, with a possible D match to TRBD2 (5 bases). The CDR3 loop spans 14 amino acids. Looked up from germline, CDR1 is SNHLY and CDR2 is FYNNEI. The V end was cut by 2 bases, the J end by 5 bases, with 10 bases between.

This clonotype was counted at least ten times. The V gene is TRBV7-2, the J gene TRBJ2-7; either TRBD1 or TRBD2 may supply D (5 bases each). CDR1 SGHTA and CDR2 FQGNSA come from the germline V gene. The CDR3 spans 14 residues. Trimming took off 2 bases at V and 7 bases at J, with 15 bases between the two ends. The CDR3 protein is CASSLSGAGWEQYF. Here the CDR3 DNA reads TGTGCCAGCAGCTTATCCGGGGCGGGCTGGGAGCAGTACTTC.

This sequence joins TRBV21-1 and TRBJ1-1. TRBV21-1 is given as a pseudogene. The CDR3 runs to 15 residues. CDR3 in amino acids: CASSKSVGGPAEAFF. The CDR3 nucleotides are TGTGCCAGCAGCAAATCAGTCGGGGGGCCGGCTGAAGCTTTCTTT.

This chain connects TRBV7-2 to TRBJ1-2; D gene uncertain. The V gene lost 5 bases and the J gene lost 1 base, with 11 bases spanning the gap. The CDR3 is 14 residues long. The germline gives CDR1 SGHTA, CDR2 FQGNSA. The CDR3 here is CASSPSWGNYGYTF. CDR3 bases: TGTGCCAGCAGCCCCAGTTGGGGTAACTATGGCTACACCTTC. Filled out from reference TRBV7-2 and TRBJ1-2, the complete variable domain reads GAGVSQSPSNKVTEKGKDVELRCDPISGHTALYWYRQSLGQGLEFLIYFQGNSAPDKSGLPSDRFSAERTGGSVSTLTIQRTQQEDSAVYLCASSPSWGNYGYTFGSGTRLTVV.

The rearrangement uses TRBV24-1 and TRBJ2-1; 9 nucleotides line up with TRBD1. Germline V CDR1 and CDR2: KGHDR, SFDVKD. J was trimmed by 2 bases and V by 3 bases; bases with no gene match: 4. The CDR3 loop spans 16 amino acids. The CDR3: CATSDAGQGTYNEQFF. The CDR3 DNA reads as TGTGCCACCAGTGATGCGGGACAGGGCACCTACAATGAGCAGTTCTTC.

This clonotype was counted a few times. V gene TRBV4-3 combines with J gene TRBJ1-5; no definite D call. V was cut by 3 bases and J by 4 bases, with 10 bases left in between. The V gene's germline CDR1 is LGHNA and CDR2 YSLEER. The CDR3 loop spans 14 amino acids. The CDR3 is CASSQAAGNQPQHF. The CDR3, as DNA: TGCGCCAGCAGCCAGGCCGCGGGGAATCAGCCCCAGCATTTT.

This clonotype appeared many times. The chain has TRBV27 and TRBJ2-7; possibly TRBD2 for D (6 bases). CDR3 length equals 14 residues. The germline CDR1 and CDR2 sequences are MNHEY and SMNVEV (reference sequence). Trimming stripped 2 bases from V and 3 bases from J, with 11 bases between. Written as DNA, the CDR3 is TGTGCCAGCAGTTTAGGGACTGGGTACTACGAGCAGTACTTC. This gives the protein CASSLGTGYYEQYF.

Only a few counts were recorded for this clonotype. The chain carries TRBV28 and TRBJ2-3; possible D gene TRBD2, 5 bases. The CDR3 has 18 amino acids. CDR1 MDHEN and CDR2 SYDVKM come from the germline V gene. Trimming cost V 5 bases and J 0 bases, with 21 bases left between them. CDR3 sequence reads: CASSPTPEGGLSTDTQYF. In nucleotides, the CDR3 is TGTGCCAGCAGTCCCACTCCGGAAGGAGGCCTTAGCACAGATACGCAGTATTTT.

This clonotype was recorded at least ten times. At one end the junction does not follow the germline gene, possibly because of a read error. The chain links TRBV28 to TRBJ2-7; no clear D gene. The CDR3 sequence is 14 residues long. CDR1 and CDR2 (germline): MDHEN, SYDVKM. The CDR3 protein is CASTSSDKNYQQYF. The CDR3 bases are TGTGCCAGCACATCTAGTGACAAAAACTACCAGCAGTACTTC.

This clonotype was detected ten times or more. The rearrangement links TRBV7-9 to TRBJ2-5; possible D gene TRBD2, 6 bases. This CDR3 region has 15 residues. CDR1 and CDR2 (germline): SEHNR, FQNEAQ (reference sequence). V lost 1 base and J 2 bases, leaving 11 bases between the germline ends. The CDR3 here is CASSLELAFQETQYF. The CDR3 DNA reads TGTGCCAGCAGCTTAGAACTAGCCTTTCAAGAGACCCAGTACTTC.

The V gene is TRBV27, the J gene TRBJ1-4; 9 bases are shared with TRBD1. Germline CDR1 and CDR2: MNHEY and SMNVEV (reference sequence). There are 16 residues in the CDR3. The V and J ends lost 0 bases and 8 bases, in that order; junction bases with no gene match: 7. CDR3 amino acids: CASSLSGTGYREKLFF. The CDR3 DNA is TGTGCCAGCAGTTTATCCGGGACAGGGTACAGGGAAAAACTGTTTTTT.

The chain employs TRBV7-3 and TRBJ2-3; 7 nucleotides align to TRBD1. CDR3 size: 15 residues. The V gene end was trimmed by 5 bases and the J gene end by 4 bases; junction bases not matched to a gene: 9. Germline V gene data show CDR1 as SGHTA and CDR2 as FQGTGA. The CDR3 region has the DNA TGTGCCAGCAGCCCAACGACAGGGAGCGCAGATACGCAGTATTTT. Residues: CASSPTTGSADTQYF.

The gene calls are TRBV29-1 and TRBJ1-2, with a possible D match to TRBD1 (6 bases). Trimming pared 2 bases from V and 10 bases from J, leaving 14 bases between. CDR3 size: 12 residues. Germline-derived CDR1 and CDR2 are SQVTM and ANQGSEA. For the CDR3, the DNA is TGCAGCGTTGAAAACAGGGTACACGACTACACCTTC. Its translation: CSVENRVHDYTF.

This clonotype was detected ten times or more. The rearrangement links TRBV7-9 to TRBJ2-1, with D possibly being TRBD1 (5 bases). V gave up 5 bases and J gave up 4 bases, with 15 bases separating them. CDR1 SEHNR and CDR2 FQNEAQ come from the germline V gene (reference sequence). The CDR3 contains 15 residues. This CDR3 reads CASSPPYDSYNEQFF. The CDR3 coding sequence is TGTGCCAGCAGCCCCCCTTACGACAGTTACAATGAGCAGTTCTTC.

V and J are TRBV20-1 and TRBJ2-3; TRBD2 matches at 9 bases. Unmatched junction bases numbered 3, after V lost 2 bases and J lost 0 bases. The CDR3 spans 15 residues. Per germline, CDR1 DFQATT and CDR2 SNEGSKA (reference sequence). Here the CDR3 reads CSARMSGGSTDTQYF. CDR3 nucleotide sequence: TGCAGTGCTAGAATGAGCGGGGGGAGCACAGATACGCAGTATTTT.

This sequence joins TRBV27 and TRBJ2-2; D call uncertain. Germline V gene lookup returns CDR1 MNHEY and CDR2 SMNVEV (reference sequence). The V end was cut by 4 bases, the J end by 5 bases, with 23 bases between. The CDR3 contains 18 residues. CDR3 in DNA: TGTGCCAGCAGTTCGATCCCGTTCACTACGAGATTTACCGGGGAGCTGTTTTTT. It encodes CASSSIPFTTRFTGELFF.

To note about this clonotype: A single base separates this from a much larger clone, so it may be a read error. The chain carries TRBV28 and TRBJ2-5, with 8 bases fitting TRBD2. The germline V gene has CDR1 MDHEN and CDR2 SYDVKM. There are 15 residues in the CDR3. With 4 bases clipped from V and 4 bases from J, the junction kept 8 bases outside the gene matches. CDR3 coding DNA: TGTGCCAGCAGTTCCGGGACTAGTTTACGAGAGACCCAGTACTTC. Amino acid sequence: CASSSGTSLRETQYF.

A few counts support this clonotype. The chain has TRBV5-1 and TRBJ1-2, with 10 positions matching TRBD1. Germline V gene data show CDR1 as SGHRS and CDR2 as YFSETQ. The CDR3 is 16 residues long. V dropped 1 base and J dropped 4; count of bases not matched to a gene: 7. CDR3 region: CASSLSSGQGGYGYTF. The CDR3 coding sequence is TGCGCCAGCAGCTTGTCGTCCGGACAGGGGGGCTATGGCTACACCTTC.

The chain employs TRBV20-1 and TRBJ2-3; 9 positions agree with TRBD1. The V gene's germline CDR1 is DFQATT and CDR2 SNEGSKA (reference sequence). V lost 8 bases and J lost 4; bases outside the gene matches: 7. The CDR3 contains 13 residues. As DNA, the CDR3 is TGCAGTACGAGGGGACAGGGTCCAGATACGCAGTATTTT. Amino acid sequence: CSTRGQGPDTQYF.

As to this clonotype: A read error may produce the germline difference seen at one junction end. This chain connects TRBV27 to TRBJ1-1; D may be TRBD1 (6 bases). Germline CDR1 reads MNHEY; CDR2 reads SMNVEV (reference sequence). This CDR3 spans 14 amino acids. The CDR3: CVSSYSGVETEAFF. CDR3 nucleotide sequence: TGTGTCAGCAGTTATTCAGGGGTAGAAACTGAAGCTTTCTTT.

This clonotype was picked up many times. This chain's CDR3 is CASSLAGGRYNEQFF. The CDR3 DNA sequence: TGTGCCAGCAGTTTAGCGGGGGGGCGTTACAATGAGCAGTTCTTC. The chain links TRBV5-5 to TRBJ2-1, with 11 bases that match TRBD2. CDR3 length equals 15 residues. V was clipped by 5 bases and J by 4 bases; unmatched bases: 5. The germline V gene has CDR1 SGHKS and CDR2 YYEKEE (reference sequence).

Turning to this clonotype: Mismatch with germline at one junction end may stem from a read error. The chain carries TRBV3-1 and TRBJ2-5; perhaps TRBD2 as D (5 bases). The CDR3 covers 16 residues. Germline CDR1 reads LGHDT; CDR2 reads YNNKEL (reference sequence). CDR3 residues: CASSLRGSGSQETRYF. The CDR3 DNA is TGTGCCAGCAGCCTCCGGGGATCGGGGTCCCAAGAGACCCGGTACTTC.

In regard to this clonotype: A read error may explain this, as a much larger clone is one base away. This chain joins TRBV20-1 and TRBJ2-4, with 7 bases matching TRBD1. This CDR3 has 13 amino acids. Losses at the gene ends were 5 bases for V and 13 bases for J; bases not matched to a gene: 14. Germline V gives CDR1 DFQATT, CDR2 SNEGSKA (reference sequence). The CDR3 protein is CSAGQVPLDEQYF. CDR3 sequence (DNA): TGCAGTGCTGGACAGGTCCCTCTCGATGAGCAGTACTTC.